One sample yielded the 11 T cell receptor beta chains listed below, sequenced in a study of blood T cell repertoires in COVID-19. The protocol was immunoSEQ multiplex PCR, while the TCRdb copy is restricted to in-frame clones and leaves out a portion. The sample has tens of thousands of clones; about 88% are singletons. Input material: peripheral blood. All receptors derive from a man aged 70-80 years with active or convalescent COVID-19.

J is TRBJ1-1 and V is TRBV3-1 (or the pseudogene TRBV3-2); D is perhaps TRBD1 (5 bases). Germline V gene data show CDR1 as LGHDT and CDR2 as YNNKEL (reference sequence). V lost 4 bases and J 0 bases, leaving 9 bases between the germline ends. The CDR3 spans 14 residues. CDR3 nucleotide sequence: TGTGCCAGCAGCCCCAGGGCCTTGAACACTGAAGCTTTCTTT. Residues: CASSPRALNTEAFF.

J is TRBJ1-2 and V is TRBV6-2 or TRBV6-3; D gene unclear. The germline gives CDR1 MNHEY, CDR2 SVGEGT. V was trimmed by 0 bases and J by 8 bases, leaving 10 bases between them. The length of the CDR3 is 13 residues. The DNA for the CDR3 is TGTGCCAGCAGTTACTCGGGAGCCCTCGGCTACACCTTC. It translates to CASSYSGALGYTF.

This chain connects TRBV6-5 to TRBJ2-5, with 8 bases lining up with TRBD2. Trimming removed 3 bases from V and 5 bases from J; junction bases left unmatched: 11. The CDR3 totals 16 residues. Germline V lookup: CDR1 MNHEY, CDR2 SVGAGI. The CDR3 sequence: CASSYSGGGSYETQYF. DNA of the CDR3: TGTGCCAGCAGTTATTCCGGGGGGGGGTCGTATGAGACCCAGTACTTC.

J is TRBJ1-2 and V is TRBV30, with a weak D call TRBD1 (6 bases). The CDR3 sequence is 14 residues long. V lost 2 bases, J lost 1 base, and 11 bases lay in between. Germline assignment: CDR1 GTSNPN and CDR2 SVGIG (reference sequence). The CDR3 reads CAWSYADSNYGYTF. In DNA form, the CDR3 reads TGTGCCTGGAGTTACGCGGACAGTAACTATGGCTACACCTTC.

This chain connects TRBV2 to TRBJ1-2, with a weak D call TRBD1 (6 bases). Germline CDR1 SNHLY, CDR2 FYNNEI. The CDR3 is made up of 12 amino acids. V lost 3 bases to trimming and J lost 10 bases, with 12 bases between them. CDR3 bases: TGTGCCAGCAGTGATACAGGGTTGCACTACACCTTC. Encoded protein: CASSDTGLHYTF.

The gene calls are TRBV5-8 and TRBJ1-2, with TRBD1 matching over 9 bases. CDR1 SGHTS and CDR2 YDEGEE come from the germline V gene. J lost 5 bases, V lost 5 bases, and 10 bases had no gene match. CDR3 size: 15 residues. CDR3 region: CASRDRDRGEYGYTF. The CDR3 nucleotides are TGTGCCAGCAGAGACCGAGACAGGGGGGAATATGGCTACACCTTC.

The chain is built from TRBV6-2 or TRBV6-3 and TRBJ2-2, with 8 bases identical to TRBD2. Looked up from germline, CDR1 is MNHEY and CDR2 is SVGEGT. The trim removed 5 bases at V and 6 bases at J, leaving 2 bases unmatched. The CDR3 length is 13 residues. CDR3 in amino acids: CASSRGGPGELFF. CDR3 DNA sequence: TGTGCCAGCAGTCGCGGGGGGCCCGGGGAGCTGTTTTTT.

The CDR3 spells CASSEGTSVSYEQYF. The CDR3 DNA is TGTGCCAGCAGTGAAGGGACTAGCGTCTCCTACGAGCAGTACTTC. The gene calls are TRBV6-1 and TRBJ2-7, with 9 bases identical to TRBD2. Germline V gives CDR1 MNHNS, CDR2 SASEGT. The CDR3 is 15 amino acids. Trimming cost V 1 base and J 0 bases; bases outside gene matches: 1.

The chain couples TRBV18 to TRBJ1-1; a weak D match, TRBD1 (6 bases). Germline CDR1 and CDR2: KGHSH and LQKENI. The CDR3 length is 15 residues. Trimming removed 4 bases from V and 0 bases from J, with 12 bases in between. The CDR3 region has the DNA TGTGCCAGCTCACTGGACAGTTTCTTGAACACTGAAGCTTTCTTT. Its protein is CASSLDSFLNTEAFF.

V and J are TRBV10-3 and TRBJ1-3; D gene uncertain. The CDR3 covers 16 residues. The V gene lost 2 bases and the J gene lost 0 bases, with 11 bases spanning the gap. CDR1 is ENHRY and CDR2 is SYGVKD in the germline V gene. CDR3 amino acids: CAISESQDYSGNTIYF. CDR3 nucleotide sequence: TGTGCCATCAGTGAGAGCCAGGATTACTCTGGAAACACCATATATTTT.

The chain has TRBV5-1 and TRBJ2-3; TRBD1 is a possible D gene (5 bases). The V and J ends lost 1 base and 2 bases respectively, with 11 bases between them. The CDR3 sequence is 15 residues long. Germline values: CDR1 SGHRS, CDR2 YFSETQ. The CDR3 nucleotides read TGCGCCAGCAGCTTGCAGCAGGGCAACACAGATACGCAGTATTTT. Translated, it gives CASSLQQGNTDTQYF.